The rows below give T cell receptor beta chains drawn from one sample of a study of T cells in Graves' hyperthyroidism and ophthalmopathy. TCRdb passed the multiplex PCR reads through MiXCR, listing each CDR3 protein once. Altogether about 210,000 distinct CDR3 sequences are present, roughly 17% being singletons, with the ten largest covering 50%. The sequencing sample was made of blood. The origin of the receptors is a man aged 45-60 years with Graves' hyperthyroidism. The CDR3 runs from the conserved cysteine through the conserved F or W. The D gene is left open where the match is weak. Expanded clones get a size class; other rows say once, few or many, or leave the size out.

TRBD2	TRBV20-1	TRBJ2-5	many	CSARDPTSAETQYF	TGCAGTGCTAGAGACCCTACTAGCGCCGAGACCCAGTACTTC
-	TRBV4-3	TRBJ2-1	few	CASSQREISYNEQFF	TGCGCCAGCAGCCAGAGAGAAATTTCCTACAATGAGCAGTTCTTC
-	TRBV28	TRBJ2-3	few	CASALEGTSTDTQYF	TGTGCCAGCGCCCTCGAGGGGACCAGCACAGATACGCAGTATTTT
TRBD2	TRBV9	TRBJ2-1	few	CASSVGLAGHNEQFF	TGTGCCAGCAGCGTAGGACTAGCGGGACACAATGAGCAGTTCTTC
-	TRBV2	TRBJ1-5	many	CASSDSENQPQHF	TGTGCCAGCAGTGACTCAGAAAATCAGCCCCAGCATTTT
-	TRBV7-9	TRBJ2-7	-	CASSLSYGLSEQYF	TGTGCCAGCAGCTTATCGTATGGGTTGAGCGAGCAGTACTTC
-	TRBV7-9	TRBJ2-3	many	CASSWTDTQYF	TGTGCCAGCAGCTGGACAGATACGCAGTATTTT
TRBD1	TRBV24-1	TRBJ2-7	few	CATSETGTGAYEQYF	TGTGCCACCAGTGAGACCGGGACAGGGGCCTACGAGCAGTACTTC
-	TRBV2	TRBJ2-5	many	CASSGGETQYF	TGTGCCAGCAGTGGCGGGGAGACCCAGTACTTC
-	TRBV28	TRBJ2-1	-	CASSPTSLSYNEQFF	TGTGCCAGCAGCCCCACTAGCCTCTCCTACAATGAGCAGTTCTTC
-	TRBV19	TRBJ2-6	-	CASSPRGGGGANVLTF	TGTGCCAGTAGTCCCAGAGGAGGAGGTGGGGCCAACGTCCTGACTTTC
-	TRBV27	TRBJ1-2	many	CASSPFGQTTYGYTF	TGTGCCAGCAGTCCTTTTGGACAAACAACGTATGGCTACACCTTC
-	TRBV20-1	TRBJ1-2	-	CSASRENGYTF	TGCAGTGCTAGCAGGGAAAATGGCTACACCTTC
TRBD1	TRBV6-1	TRBJ1-2	few	CASRGQGQGYTF	TGTGCCAGCAGGGGACAGGGTCAAGGCTACACCTTC
-	TRBV29-1	TRBJ2-1	-	CSAWTPYNEQFF	TGCAGCGCTTGGACACCCTACAATGAGCAGTTCTTC
-	TRBV5-1	TRBJ1-2	-	CASSLVYSNYGYTF	TGCGCCAGCAGCTTGGTATACTCTAACTATGGCTACACCTTC
-	TRBV29-1	TRBJ2-1	-	CSVARQGLSSYNEQFF	TGCAGCGTTGCGCGGCAGGGACTTTCTTCCTACAATGAGCAGTTCTTC
-	TRBV10-3	TRBJ2-1	few	CAIRSNNEQFF	TGTGCCATCAGATCTAACAATGAGCAGTTCTTC
TRBD2	TRBV9	TRBJ2-1	few	CASSSDGLAVEQFF	TGTGCCAGCAGCAGCGACGGCCTAGCGGTTGAGCAGTTCTTC
-	TRBV6-5	TRBJ1-1	once	CASSYRLSRGPNTEAFF	TGTGCCAGCAGTTACCGCCTCTCCAGGGGTCCGAACACTGAAGCTTTCTTT
TRBD1	TRBV5-4	TRBJ1-2	few	CASSLGTGGVDYGYTF	TGTGCCAGCAGCTTGGGCACAGGGGGGGTAGACTATGGCTACACCTTC
-	TRBV5-1	TRBJ2-3	once	CASSLYGYHTDTQYF	TGCGCCAGCAGCTTGTACGGGTATCACACAGATACGCAGTATTTT
-	TRBV20-1	TRBJ2-3	-	CSARGRAPDTQYF	TGCAGTGCTAGGGGCAGGGCCCCAGATACGCAGTATTTT
TRBD2	TRBV10-3	TRBJ2-7	many	CAISSGNSEQYF	TGTGCCATCAGTAGCGGGAACTCCGAGCAGTACTTC
TRBD2	TRBV4-1	TRBJ2-5	-	CASSQDRETSGETQYF	TGCGCCAGCAGCCAAGATAGAGAAACTAGCGGAGAGACCCAGTACTTC
-	TRBV5-1	TRBJ2-1	-	CASSARDTRPGGEFF	TGCGCCAGCAGCGCCCGGGACACCCGGCCAGGGGGGGAGTTCTTC
TRBD2	TRBV20-1	TRBJ2-3	-	CSAQGVAGVSDTQYF	TGCAGTGCTCAGGGGGTAGCGGGAGTCTCAGATACGCAGTATTTT
-	TRBV30	TRBJ2-7	many	CAWTRQDSYEQYF	TGTGCCTGGACTCGACAGGACTCCTACGAGCAGTACTTC
-	TRBV20-1	TRBJ2-7	few	CSARDRAGINEQYF	TGCAGTGCTAGAGATCGCGCCGGGATTAACGAGCAGTACTTC